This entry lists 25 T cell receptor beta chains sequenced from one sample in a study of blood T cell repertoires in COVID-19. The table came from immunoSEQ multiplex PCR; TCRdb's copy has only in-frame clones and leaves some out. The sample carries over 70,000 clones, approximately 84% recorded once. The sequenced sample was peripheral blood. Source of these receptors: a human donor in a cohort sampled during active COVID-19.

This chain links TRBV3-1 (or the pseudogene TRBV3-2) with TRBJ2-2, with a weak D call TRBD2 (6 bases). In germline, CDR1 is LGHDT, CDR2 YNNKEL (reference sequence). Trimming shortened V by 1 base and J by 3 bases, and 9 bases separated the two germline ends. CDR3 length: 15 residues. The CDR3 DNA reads TGTGCCAGCAGCCAAGGATGGGGGGACACCGGGGAGCTGTTTTTT. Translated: CASSQGWGDTGELFF.

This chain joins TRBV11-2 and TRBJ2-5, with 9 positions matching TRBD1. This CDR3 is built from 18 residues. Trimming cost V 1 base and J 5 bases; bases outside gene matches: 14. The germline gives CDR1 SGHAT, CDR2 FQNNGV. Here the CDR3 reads CASSLGGTGSLSRETQYF. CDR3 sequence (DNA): TGTGCCAGCAGCTTAGGCGGGACAGGGTCCCTCTCCCGGGAGACCCAGTACTTC.

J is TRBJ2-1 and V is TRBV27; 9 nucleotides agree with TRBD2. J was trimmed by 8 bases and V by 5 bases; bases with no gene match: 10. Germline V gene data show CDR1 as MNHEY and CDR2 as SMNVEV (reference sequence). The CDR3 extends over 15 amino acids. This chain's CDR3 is CASSRASGAGDEQFF. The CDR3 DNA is TGTGCCAGCAGTCGGGCTAGCGGGGCGGGCGATGAGCAGTTCTTC.

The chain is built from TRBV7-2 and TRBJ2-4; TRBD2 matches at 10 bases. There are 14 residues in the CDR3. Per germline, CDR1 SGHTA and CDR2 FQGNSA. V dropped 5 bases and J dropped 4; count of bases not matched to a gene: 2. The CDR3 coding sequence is TGTGCCAGCAGCCATAGCGGGGGGAAAAACATTCAGTACTTC. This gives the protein CASSHSGGKNIQYF.

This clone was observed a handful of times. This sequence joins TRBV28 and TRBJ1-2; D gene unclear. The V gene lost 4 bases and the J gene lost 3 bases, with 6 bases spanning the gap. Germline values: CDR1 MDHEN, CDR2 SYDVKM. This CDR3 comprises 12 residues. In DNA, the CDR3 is TGTGCCAGCAGTTGGCAGGACTATGGCTACACCTTC. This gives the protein CASSWQDYGYTF.

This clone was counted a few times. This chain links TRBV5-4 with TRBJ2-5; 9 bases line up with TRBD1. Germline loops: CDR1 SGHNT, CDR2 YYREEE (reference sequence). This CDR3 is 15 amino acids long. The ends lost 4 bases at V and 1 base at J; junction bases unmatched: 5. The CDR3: CASSKTTGGQETQYF. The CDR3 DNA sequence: TGTGCCAGCAGCAAGACGACAGGGGGCCAAGAGACCCAGTACTTC.

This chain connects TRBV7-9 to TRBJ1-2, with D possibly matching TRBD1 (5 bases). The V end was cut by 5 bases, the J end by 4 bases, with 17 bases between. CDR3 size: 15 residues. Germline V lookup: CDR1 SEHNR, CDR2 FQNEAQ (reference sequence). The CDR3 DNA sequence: TGTGCCAGCAGCGCCCCGGGACTGAACCTCTATGGCTACACCTTC. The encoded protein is CASSAPGLNLYGYTF.

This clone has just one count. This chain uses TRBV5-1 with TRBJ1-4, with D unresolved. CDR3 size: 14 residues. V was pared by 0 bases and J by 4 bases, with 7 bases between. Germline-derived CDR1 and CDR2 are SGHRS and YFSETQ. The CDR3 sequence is CASSLAGDNEKLFF. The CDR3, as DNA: TGCGCCAGCAGCTTGGCCGGGGATAATGAAAAACTGTTTTTT.

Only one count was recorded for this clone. The CDR3 spells CASSLNRGTDTQYF. CDR3 DNA sequence: TGTGCCAGCAGCTTAAACCGGGGCACAGATACGCAGTATTTT. The V and J genes are TRBV7-3 and TRBJ2-3; D unresolved. The CDR3 covers 14 residues. The V gene's germline CDR1 is SGHTA and CDR2 FQGTGA. Deletions cut 1 base from V and 1 base from J, with 6 bases between.

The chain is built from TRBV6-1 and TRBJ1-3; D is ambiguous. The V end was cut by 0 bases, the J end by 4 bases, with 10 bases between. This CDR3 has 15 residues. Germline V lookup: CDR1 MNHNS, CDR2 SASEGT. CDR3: CASSEARWEGNTIYF. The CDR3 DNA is TGTGCCAGCAGTGAAGCCCGATGGGAGGGAAACACCATATATTTT.

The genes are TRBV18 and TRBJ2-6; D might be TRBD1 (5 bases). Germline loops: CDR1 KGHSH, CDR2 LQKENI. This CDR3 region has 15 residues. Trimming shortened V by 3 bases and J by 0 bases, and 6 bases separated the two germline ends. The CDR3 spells CASSPGLSGANVLTF. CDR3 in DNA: TGTGCCAGCTCACCGGGGCTCTCTGGGGCCAACGTCCTGACTTTC. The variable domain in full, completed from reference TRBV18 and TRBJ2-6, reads NAGVMQNPRHLVRRRGQEARLRCSPMKGHSHVYWYRQLPEEGLKFMVYLQKENIIDESGMPKERFSAEFPKEGPSILRIQQVVRGDSAAYFCASSPGLSGANVLTFGAGSRLTVL.

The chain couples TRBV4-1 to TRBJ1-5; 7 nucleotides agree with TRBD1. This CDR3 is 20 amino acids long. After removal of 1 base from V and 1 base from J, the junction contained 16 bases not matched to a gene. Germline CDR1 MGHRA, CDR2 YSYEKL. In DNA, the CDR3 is TGCGCCAGCAGCCAAGGAGGCGTAAGGGGGCTGGGATCGAGCAATCAGCCCCAGCATTTT. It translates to CASSQGGVRGLGSSNQPQHF.

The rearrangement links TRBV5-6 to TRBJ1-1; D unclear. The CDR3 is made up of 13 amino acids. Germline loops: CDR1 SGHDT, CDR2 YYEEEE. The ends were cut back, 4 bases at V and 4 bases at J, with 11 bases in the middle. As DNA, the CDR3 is TGTGCCAGCAGCACATTAGCCCGCACTGAAGCTTTCTTT. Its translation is CASSTLARTEAFF.

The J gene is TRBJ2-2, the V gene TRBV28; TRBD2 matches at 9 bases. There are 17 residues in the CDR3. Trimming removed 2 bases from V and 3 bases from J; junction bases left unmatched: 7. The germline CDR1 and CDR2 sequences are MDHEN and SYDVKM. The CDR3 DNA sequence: TGTGCCAGCAGTTTAACGTTAGCGGGGGAGGACACCGGGGAGCTGTTTTTT. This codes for CASSLTLAGEDTGELFF. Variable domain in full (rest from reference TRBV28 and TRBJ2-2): DVKVTQSSRYLVKRTGEKVFLECVQDMDHENMFWYRQDPGLGLRLIYFSYDVKMKEKGDIPEGYSVSREKKERFSLILESASTNQTSMYLCASSLTLAGEDTGELFFGEGSRLTVL.

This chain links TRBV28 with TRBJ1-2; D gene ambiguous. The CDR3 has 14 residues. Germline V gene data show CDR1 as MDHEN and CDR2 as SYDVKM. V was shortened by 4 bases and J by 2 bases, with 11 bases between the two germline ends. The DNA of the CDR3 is TGTGCCAGCAGTTCCCCCGCGGGAAACTATGGCTACACCTTC. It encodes CASSSPAGNYGYTF.

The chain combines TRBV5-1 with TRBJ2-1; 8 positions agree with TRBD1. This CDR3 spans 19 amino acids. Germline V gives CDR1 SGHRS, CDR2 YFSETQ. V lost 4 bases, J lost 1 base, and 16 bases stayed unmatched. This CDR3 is CASSLRAAGGYWSYNEQFF. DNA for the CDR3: TGCGCCAGCAGCCTCAGAGCCGCAGGGGGCTATTGGTCCTACAATGAGCAGTTCTTC.

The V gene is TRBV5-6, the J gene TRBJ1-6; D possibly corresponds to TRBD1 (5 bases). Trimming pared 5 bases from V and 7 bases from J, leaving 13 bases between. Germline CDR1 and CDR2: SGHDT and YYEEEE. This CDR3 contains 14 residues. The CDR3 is CASSLGGGNSPLHF. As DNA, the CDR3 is TGTGCCAGCAGTCTGGGGGGGGGAAATTCACCCCTCCACTTT.

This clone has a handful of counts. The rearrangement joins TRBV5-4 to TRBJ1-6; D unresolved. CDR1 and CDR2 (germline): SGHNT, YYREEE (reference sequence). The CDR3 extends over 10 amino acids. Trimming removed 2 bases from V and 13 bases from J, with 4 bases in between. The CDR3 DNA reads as TGTGCCAGCAGCTTCCAGCCCCTCCACTTT. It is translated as CASSFQPLHF.

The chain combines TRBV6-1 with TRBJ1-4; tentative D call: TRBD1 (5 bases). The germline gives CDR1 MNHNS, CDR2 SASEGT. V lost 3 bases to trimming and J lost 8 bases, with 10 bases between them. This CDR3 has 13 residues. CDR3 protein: CASSEQGREKLFF. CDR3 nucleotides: TGTGCCAGCAGTGAGCAGGGTCGGGAAAAACTGTTTTTT.

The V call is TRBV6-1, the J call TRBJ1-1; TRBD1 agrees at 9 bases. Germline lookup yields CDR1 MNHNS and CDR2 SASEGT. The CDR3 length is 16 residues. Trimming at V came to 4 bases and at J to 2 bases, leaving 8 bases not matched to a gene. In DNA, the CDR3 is TGTGCCAGCAGTGTCGACGCGGGACAGGGTAACACTGAAGCTTTCTTT. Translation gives CASSVDAGQGNTEAFF.

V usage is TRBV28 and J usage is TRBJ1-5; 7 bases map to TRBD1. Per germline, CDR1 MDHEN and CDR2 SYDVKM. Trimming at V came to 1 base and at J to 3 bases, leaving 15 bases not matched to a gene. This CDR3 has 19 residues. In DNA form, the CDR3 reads TGTGCCAGCAGTTTATCGGATAGGGGCTTGGGACAGAACAATCAGCCCCAGCATTTT. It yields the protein CASSLSDRGLGQNNQPQHF.

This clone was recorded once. This chain's CDR3 is CASSPPGGLNTGELFF. In nucleotides, the CDR3 is TGTGCCAGCAGCCCGCCAGGGGGCTTGAACACCGGGGAGCTGTTTTTT. The rearrangement links TRBV5-6 to TRBJ2-2; TRBD1 matches 8 bases. Trimming took 4 bases from V and 1 from J; bases not matched to a gene: 6. This CDR3 spans 16 amino acids. Germline CDR1 and CDR2: SGHDT and YYEEEE.

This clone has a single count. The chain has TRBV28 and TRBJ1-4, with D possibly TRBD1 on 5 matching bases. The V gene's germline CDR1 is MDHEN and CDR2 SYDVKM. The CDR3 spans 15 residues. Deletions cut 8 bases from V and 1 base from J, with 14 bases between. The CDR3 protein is CASGRLRGTNEKLFF. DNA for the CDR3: TGTGCCAGCGGAAGGCTTAGGGGAACTAATGAAAAACTGTTTTTT.

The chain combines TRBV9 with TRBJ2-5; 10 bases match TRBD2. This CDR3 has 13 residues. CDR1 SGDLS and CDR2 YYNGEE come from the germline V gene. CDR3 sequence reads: CASGAGGLETQYF. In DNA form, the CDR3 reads TGTGCTAGCGGAGCGGGGGGGCTGGAGACCCAGTACTTC.

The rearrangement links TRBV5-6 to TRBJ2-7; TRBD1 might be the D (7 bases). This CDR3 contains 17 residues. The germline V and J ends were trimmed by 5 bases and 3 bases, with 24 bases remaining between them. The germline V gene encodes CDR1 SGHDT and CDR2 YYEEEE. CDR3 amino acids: CASRPERQGGTFYEQYF. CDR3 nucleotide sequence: TGTGCCAGCAGACCCGAACGACAGGGAGGAACTTTCTACGAGCAGTACTTC.